The rows below give T cell receptor beta chains drawn from one sample of a study of long-term antiretroviral therapy in people with HIV. Clones were read by immunoSEQ multiplex PCR, and TCRdb kept only the in-frame ones, dropping some. Of 15,000 to 20,000 clones detected, about 81% appear once; the ten largest clones hold roughly 7.7%. This material consisted of unsorted PBMCs, taken 0.1 years after starting antiretroviral therapy. The origin of the receptors is a man aged 18 to 29 with HIV. Both conserved end residues are part of each CDR3.

TRBV13	TRBJ2-1	CASSTRDRHNEQFF
TRBV5-6	NA	CASSGQGAYEQYF
TRBV9	TRBJ1-1	CASSVAGWDTEAFF
TRBV4-3	TRBJ2-7	CASSQGTWRDPEGHEQYF
TRBV9	TRBJ2-2	CASTRAGASGELFF
TRBV4-1	TRBJ1-1	CASSQWDGSGQGFMNTEAFF
TRBV11-1	TRBJ1-1	CASSPRTSPNTEAFF
TRBV10-3	TRBJ2-7	CATGTSGLYEQYF
TRBV7-8	TRBJ1-2	CASGPGPSSNYGYTF
TRBV2	TRBJ1-3	CASSVLVTGNTIYF
TRBV4-3	TRBJ1-3	CASSPQVRGAGNTIYF
TRBV5-6	TRBJ2-7	CASSLDWGQGNEQYF
TRBV2	TRBJ2-7	CASGKTGSYEQYF
TRBV11-3	TRBJ1-3	CASSLGSGNTIYF
TRBV19	TRBJ2-1	CASSGQGIEQFF
TRBV19	TRBJ2-2	CASRGVGPNTGELFF
TRBV6-1	TRBJ1-3	CASSAIDRPPGNTIYF
TRBV6-5	TRBJ1-2	CASSYRERYGYTF
TRBV9	TRBJ1-1	CASSEGDGGSTEAFF
TRBV10-3	TRBJ2-3	CAISRSLGTDTQYF